These T cell receptor beta chains were read from a single sample in a study of OX40 agonist ivuxolimab in advanced cancers. Measured with immunoSEQ multiplex PCR; TCRdb has only the in-frame clones, and not every one. The table records approximately 61,000 clones, about nine tenths of them present only once. Sequenced here: CD4+ or CD8+ T cells sorted from blood, sampled in a trial of the OX40 agonist ivuxolimab. The receptors were gathered from an adult with an advanced solid tumor such as melanoma, head and neck, liver or kidney cancer. Each CDR3 is given with its conserved first and last residue. The order of the fields is V gene, J gene, clone size, D gene, CDR3 DNA, CDR3 protein. D genes are given only for firm matches. Clone sizes are given selectively: once, few, many, or a class where the clone is expanded.

>TRBV7-8|TRBJ2-7|few|TRBD1
TGTGCCAGCAGCACTTACAGGGGTCCGGGTGAGCAGTACTTC
CASSTYRGPGEQYF
>TRBV5-8|TRBJ2-1|NA|TRBD1
TGTGCCAGCAGCCAACGGGCAGGGGGCCATTCCTACAATGAGCAGTTCTTC
CASSQRAGGHSYNEQFF
>TRBV27|TRBJ2-1|NA|NA
TGTGCCAGCAGTTCCGGGTCAAACAATGAGCAGTTCTTC
CASSSGSNNEQFF
>TRBV15|TRBJ2-5|NA|NA
TGTGCCACCAGCAGAGATTGGGCAGGGCAAGAGACCCAGTACTTC
CATSRDWAGQETQYF
>TRBV5-4|TRBJ1-5|NA|TRBD1
TGTGCCAGCAGCTTGGTGGGACAGGGGATCGAGCTCCAGCATTTT
CASSLVGQGIELQHF
>TRBV6-5|TRBJ1-5|NA|TRBD1
TGTGCCAGCGGGAGGGGACAGGGGGTTCAGCCCCAGCATTTT
CASGRGQGVQPQHF
>TRBV2|TRBJ1-2|NA|NA
TGTGCCAGCAGTGTCGAGGGGGACTACACCTTC
CASSVEGDYTF
>TRBV27|TRBJ2-5|NA|TRBD1
TGTGCCAGCAGCCCCCTGACAGGGAGTGGGGAGACCCAGTACTTC
CASSPLTGSGETQYF
>TRBV10-1|TRBJ2-7|NA|NA
TGCGCCAGCAGTGAGCCGGGTCTCGCTGAGCAGTACTTC
CASSEPGLAEQYF
>TRBV28|TRBJ2-3|NA|NA
TGTGCCAGCAGACCCACCGGGGTTAACACAGATACGCAGTATTTT
CASRPTGVNTDTQYF
>TRBV6-5|TRBJ2-1|medium-sized|NA
TGTGCCAGCAGTTACTCGGGAACGTACGGCTATGAGCAGTTCTTC
CASSYSGTYGYEQFF
>TRBV4-1|TRBJ2-3|NA|NA
TGCGCCAGCAGCCAAGTTGGAGGGGTTAGCACAGATACGCAGTATTTT
CASSQVGGVSTDTQYF
>TRBV5-4|TRBJ1-3|NA|NA
TGTGCCAGCAGCCTGGACAGCTCTGGAAACACCATATATTTT
CASSLDSSGNTIYF
>TRBV5-1|TRBJ1-1|NA|TRBD1
TGCGCCAGCAGCCCAGGACAGGGTTTTGTTGGAACTGAAGCTTTCTTT
CASSPGQGFVGTEAFF
>TRBV27|TRBJ1-5|NA|TRBD1
TGTGCCAGCAGTGGGGGACAGGGGGTTAATCAGCCCCAGCATTTT
CASSGGQGVNQPQHF
>TRBV7-8|TRBJ2-2|NA|NA
TGTGCCAGCAGCTTATACGGGGAGCTGTTTTTT
CASSLYGELFF
>TRBV5-4|TRBJ1-1|NA|NA
TGTGCCACCCATAGCCAGGGCACTGAAGCTTTCTTT
CATHSQGTEAFF
>TRBV29-1|TRBJ2-2|NA|TRBD1
TGCAGCGTCGCGCCCCGGGACAGGGGTGGCACCGGGGAGCTGTTTTTT
CSVAPRDRGGTGELFF
>TRBV19|TRBJ2-1|NA|TRBD1
TGTGCCAGTAGTAAAGGGACAGCAAACAATGAGCAGTTCTTC
CASSKGTANNEQFF
>TRBV29-1|TRBJ1-1|NA|NA
TGCAGCGTTGAGTCTACAGAAACCTTGAACACTGAAGCTTTCTTT
CSVESTETLNTEAFF
>TRBV27|TRBJ2-1|NA|TRBD2
TGTGCCAGCAGTTTAACTCCGGGGGGGCTTTCCGAGCAGTTCTTC
CASSLTPGGLSEQFF
>TRBV10-1|TRBJ1-1|NA|TRBD1
TGCGCCAGCAGTGTTGGACAGGGGATCATGAACACTGAAGCTTTCTTT
CASSVGQGIMNTEAFF
>TRBV6-1|TRBJ2-7|NA|NA
TGTGCCAGCAGTGAATGGGGGCAGAACTACGAGCAGTACTTC
CASSEWGQNYEQYF
>TRBV10-3|TRBJ1-5|NA|TRBD1
TGTGCCATCAGTGGGACAGGGAATCAGCCCCAGCATTTT
CAISGTGNQPQHF
>TRBV5-5|TRBJ1-2|NA|TRBD1
TGTGCCAGCAGCCTAGGACAGGGCTTCTATGGCTACACCTTC
CASSLGQGFYGYTF
>TRBV28|TRBJ1-1|NA|NA
TGTGCCAGCAGTTTGCGCACCTGGAGGGGCACTGAAGCTTTCTTT
CASSLRTWRGTEAFF
>TRBV27|TRBJ1-1|NA|TRBD1
TGTGCCAGCAGACCCCGACAGGGTCGAGGGAACACTGAAGCTTTCTTT
CASRPRQGRGNTEAFF
>TRBV7-9|TRBJ1-5|NA|NA
TGTGCCAGCAGCTTAGGAGGAGTTAGCAATCAGCCCCAGCATTTT
CASSLGGVSNQPQHF
>TRBV27|TRBJ1-6|once|NA
TGTGCCAGCAGTTTATCGTACGGGTCCTATAATTCACCCCTCCACTTT
CASSLSYGSYNSPLHF
>TRBV18|TRBJ2-2|NA|NA
TGTGCCAGCTCACCACCGCCTTCCGGGCTAGGCACCGGGGAGCTGTTTTTT
CASSPPPSGLGTGELFF
>TRBV7-6|TRBJ1-2|NA|TRBD1
TGTGCCAGCAGCTCGAGACAGGGGGACTATGGCTACACCTTC
CASSSRQGDYGYTF
>TRBV7-8|TRBJ1-1|NA|NA
TGTGCCAGCAGCTTGGGACCGATGAACACTGAAGCTTTCTTT
CASSLGPMNTEAFF
>TRBV10-3|TRBJ2-2|NA|NA
TGTGCCATCAGTGAGGAGACGATATTCACCGGGGAGCTGTTTTTT
CAISEETIFTGELFF
>TRBV29-1|TRBJ1-1|NA|TRBD1
TGCAGCGTCAAACAGGGGGCCTACACTGAAGCTTTCTTT
CSVKQGAYTEAFF
>TRBV11-2|TRBJ1-1|NA|NA
TGTGCCAGCAGCGTAGGCCCCACTGAAGCTTTCTTT
CASSVGPTEAFF
>TRBV4-2|TRBJ2-6|NA|NA
TGTGCCAGCAGCCTCGAGTCTGGGGCCAACGTCCTGACTTTC
CASSLESGANVLTF
>TRBV27|TRBJ2-7|NA|TRBD2
TGTGCCAGCAGTTTATCTGCTAGCGGGTTCCCCTACGAGCAGTACTTC
CASSLSASGFPYEQYF
>TRBV30|TRBJ1-5|NA|NA
TGTGCCTGGAGTGACAGCGACAATCAGCCCCAGCATTTT
CAWSDSDNQPQHF
>TRBV6-5|TRBJ1-1|NA|NA
TGTGCCAGCAGTTACTCGACCGGTAACACTGAAGCTTTCTTT
CASSYSTGNTEAFF
>TRBV7-9|TRBJ1-1|NA|TRBD1
TGTGCCAGCAGCGTAGGGACAGGCACTGAAGCTTTCTTT
CASSVGTGTEAFF
>TRBV15|TRBJ2-7|once|NA
TGTGCCACCAGCAGAGATAGAGTGACAGGCTCCTACGAGCAGTACTTC
CATSRDRVTGSYEQYF
>TRBV5-1|TRBJ2-7|once|NA
TGCGCCAGCAGCCCGACAGGCCCGCTCAGGGAGCAGTACTTC
CASSPTGPLREQYF
>TRBV2|TRBJ2-7|NA|TRBD2
TGTGCCAGCAGTGAATCGGGGGGGGCGCCCTACGAGCAGTACTTC
CASSESGGAPYEQYF
>TRBV29-1|TRBJ2-7|NA|NA
TGCAGCGTTGAAGAGGGGACCTACGAGCAGTACTTC
CSVEEGTYEQYF
>TRBV5-8|TRBJ1-1|NA|NA
TGTGCCAGCAGCTTCCCTAGGGGCGGAAACACTGAAGCTTTCTTT
CASSFPRGGNTEAFF
>TRBV30|TRBJ2-2|NA|NA
TGTGCCTGGAGTCCTGGTTCAGGGGACACCGGGGAGCTGTTTTTT
CAWSPGSGDTGELFF
>TRBV5-6|TRBJ1-3|NA|NA
TGTGCCAGCAGCTTGGCCGAGCGTGGAAACACCATATATTTT
CASSLAERGNTIYF
>TRBV28|TRBJ2-5|NA|NA
TGTGCCAGCAGCCCGACGGACGGGAAAGAACAAGAGACCCAGTACTTC
CASSPTDGKEQETQYF
>TRBV9|TRBJ2-7|NA|TRBD1
TGTGCCAGCAGCGTGGGGACAGGGACTTACGAGCAGTACTTC
CASSVGTGTYEQYF
>TRBV6-1|TRBJ1-2|NA|NA
TGTGCCAGCAGTGAAAGGGGGGAGGCCTATGGCTACACCTTC
CASSERGEAYGYTF
>TRBV6-1|TRBJ1-2|NA|NA
TGTGCCAGCAGTGACATAGGGGGAGACTATGGCTACACCTTC
CASSDIGGDYGYTF
>TRBV6-1|TRBJ2-7|once|NA
TGTGCCAGCAGTGAAGAATCGGGGCTGTACGAGCAGTACTTC
CASSEESGLYEQYF
>TRBV11-2|TRBJ2-7|NA|NA
TGTGCCAGCAGCTTAGAAGGGACATTCTCCTACGAGCAGTACTTC
CASSLEGTFSYEQYF